This passage covers 6 T cell receptor beta chains from one sample sequenced in a study of blood T cells in healthy people across ages. A second roughly 6 to 12 cycle PCR used barcoded and J-beta primers. TCRdb reprocessed the 5' RACE reads with MiXCR, giving one entry per CDR3 protein. In the table there are fewer than 900,000 distinct CDR3 sequences, roughly 45% of which are singletons. The sample taken for sequencing was blood. The receptors here all came from a woman aged 55-70 years in good health.

The V call is TRBV20-1, the J call TRBJ1-1; no definite D call. This CDR3 is built from 13 residues. The germline CDR1 and CDR2 sequences are DFQATT and SNEGSKA (reference sequence). V was cut by 5 bases and J by 0 bases, with 10 bases left in between. The CDR3 DNA is TGCAGTGCTCCAAATCGGTTGAACACTGAAGCTTTCTTT. Amino acids: CSAPNRLNTEAFF.

Here the CDR3 DNA reads TGTGCCAGCAGCTCCGGGGCGGGGGCTTCGGCCGGCTACACCTTC. It yields the protein CASSSGAGASAGYTF. The chain employs TRBV7-2 and TRBJ1-2, with D possibly matching TRBD1 (6 bases). CDR3 size: 15 residues. Germline assignment: CDR1 SGHTA and CDR2 FQGNSA. With 4 bases removed from V and 8 bases from J, the gap between germline ends came to 20 bases. Based on the CDR3 plus reference TRBV7-2 and TRBJ1-2, the full variable domain is GAGVSQSPSNKVTEKGKDVELRCDPISGHTALYWYRQSLGQGLEFLIYFQGNSAPDKSGLPSDRFSAERTGGSVSTLTIQRTQQEDSAVYLCASSSGAGASAGYTFGSGTRLTVV.

As regards this clonotype: Germline is not matched at one junction end, which may reflect a read error. The CDR3 reads CASSYRTGAGASVLTF. CDR3 coding DNA: TGTGCCAGCAGTTATAGGACAGGGGCTGGGGCCAGCGTCCTGACTTTC. The chain is built from TRBV6-5 and TRBJ2-6; 9 nucleotides agree with TRBD1. The CDR3 length is 16 residues. Germline values: CDR1 MNHEY, CDR2 SVGAGI.

This clonotype was observed a handful of times. One base away lies a much larger clone, so this may be a sequencing read error. The chain employs TRBV4-2 and TRBJ2-5; the match to TRBD1 covers 9 bases. This CDR3 is built from 17 residues. V shed 3 bases, J shed 11 bases, and the junction held 19 bases outside the gene matches. Per the germline V gene, CDR1 is LGHNA and CDR2 is YNFKEQ. Here the CDR3 reads CASSQAIRQGGYNEQYF. CDR3 DNA: TGTGCCAGCAGCCAGGCTATTCGACAGGGGGGCTACAATGAGCAGTACTTC.

This chain connects TRBV5-6 to TRBJ2-1, with 11 positions matching TRBD2. The junction had 5 bases not matched to a gene; V was cut back by 5 bases and J by 4 bases. The CDR3 runs 15 residues. Per the germline V gene, CDR1 is SGHDT and CDR2 is YYEEEE. The CDR3, as DNA: TGTGCCAGCAGGAAGGGACTAGCGGCTTACAATGAGCAGTTCTTC. It specifies CASRKGLAAYNEQFF.

The chain joins TRBV5-6 to TRBJ2-4, with D unclear. TRBJ2-5 explains the end of the DNA better; the J call may be wrong. The CDR3 totals 12 residues. The germline V gene has CDR1 SGHDT and CDR2 YYEEEE. CDR3 DNA sequence: TGTGCCAGCAGCTTTCGGCGAGAGACCCAGTACTTC. Translated, it gives CASSFRRETQYF.